This T cell receptor (beta chain) was identified during a study of T cell repertoires in cytomegalovirus infection. Study-wide points: Cumulative frequency (of public TCR beta family members) identified carriers of CMV plus the relevant HLA.

TCRdb reanalysed the reads using MiXCR and keeps one entry per CDR3 protein. The sample includes fewer than 1,000,000 distinct CDR3 sequences, approximately 31% seen only once; the top ten take about 14%. A remark on this clonotype: Its specificity is unknown.

Germline values: CDR1 SQVTM, CDR2 ANQGSEA. The CDR3 consists of 13 residues. Unmatched junction bases numbered 3, after V lost 4 bases and J lost 5 bases. This chain uses TRBV29-1 with TRBJ2-4; 9 bases match TRBD1. The material was cultured CD8+ T cells from PBMCs, obtained from culture after CMV antigen stimulation. This receptor was obtained from a human donor in good health (CMV status not recorded). Some clones in this sample may be carry-over from other donors' samples. The CDR3: CSVAGQGENIQYF. The CDR3 DNA sequence: TGCAGCGTTGCGGGACAGGGAGAAAACATTCAGTACTTC.